The clone carrying this T cell receptor beta chain has only a few counts. What it recognizes is unknown. The sample belongs to a study of cytomegalovirus exposure and HLA in healthy donors. Study-level results: A later analysis found most CMV-associated TCR beta chains apparently HLA-restricted.

The study ran its PCR with 60 Vbeta and 13 Jbeta primers. Sequenced by immunoSEQ multiplex PCR; TCRdb stores in-frame clones only, minus some. The sample yields roughly 150,000 clones, around 75% seen once. V lost 8 bases and J lost 6, with 16 bases in between. Germline V CDR1 and CDR2: ENHRY, SYGVKD. CDR3 length equals 14 residues. This receptor was identified in a male donor in good health and CMV-seronegative. The sample consisted of PBMCs. This chain uses TRBV10-3 with TRBJ1-4, with TRBD1 as a possible D gene (6 bases). This CDR3 reads CAIAKTGRDEKLFF. The CDR3 region has the DNA TGTGCCATCGCTAAAACAGGGAGGGATGAAAAACTGTTTTTT.